The next 31 T cell receptor beta chains were all read from a single sample in a study of response to subunit inactivated influenza vaccine. TCRdb processed the RT-PCR reads anew with MiXCR; each CDR3 protein has one entry. This sample has roughly 760,000 distinct CDR3 sequences, with around 21% found just once. The sample consisted of PBMCs from blood, taken approximately 5 days after vaccination. Every receptor here comes from a man in his fifties who received an inactivated influenza vaccine.

The chain joins TRBV5-1 to TRBJ2-3; D ambiguous. The CDR3 has 13 residues. V dropped 8 bases and J dropped 0 bases, with 10 bases sitting between them. The germline gives CDR1 SGHRS, CDR2 YFSETQ. DNA of the CDR3: TGCGCCAGTATGGCGTCTAGCACAGATACGCAGTATTTT. As protein: CASMASSTDTQYF.

This clonotype has ten or more counts. The chain carries TRBV3-1 and TRBJ2-7; D is undetermined. Germline V gene lookup returns CDR1 LGHDT and CDR2 YNNKEL (reference sequence). The V end lost 1 base, the J end lost 1 base, and 8 bases lay between the germline ends. The CDR3 length is 14 residues. The CDR3 coding sequence is TGTGCCAGCAGCCAAGGCCGGAGATCCTACGAGCAGTACTTC. It specifies CASSQGRRSYEQYF.

This clonotype has only a few counts. The chain employs TRBV18 and TRBJ2-7, with TRBD1 identical over 10 bases. Germline V gene sequence: CDR1 KGHSH, CDR2 LQKENI. The CDR3 has 15 residues. J gave up 4 bases and V 6 bases, and 9 bases lay outside the gene matches. The CDR3 nucleotides are TGTGCCAGCTCCTCCCCCGGGACAGGGGATTACGAGCAGTACTTC. Protein sequence: CASSSPGTGDYEQYF. Variable domain in full (rest from reference TRBV18 and TRBJ2-7): NAGVMQNPRHLVRRRGQEARLRCSPMKGHSHVYWYRQLPEEGLKFMVYLQKENIIDESGMPKERFSAEFPKEGPSILRIQQVVRGDSAAYFCASSSPGTGDYEQYFGPGTRLTVT.

This clonotype has a count of ten or more. The V gene is TRBV29-1, the J gene TRBJ2-1, with D possibly being TRBD1 (6 bases). This CDR3 has 14 amino acids. V dropped 8 bases and J dropped 8 bases, with 22 bases sitting between them. The germline V gene encodes CDR1 SQVTM and CDR2 ANQGSEA. In DNA, the CDR3 is TGCAGCTCCCTCAGGGGATCTGTCATCGATGAGCAGTTCTTC. Protein: CSSLRGSVIDEQFF.

This clonotype has only a few counts. The genes are TRBV4-3 and TRBJ2-7, with TRBD2 matching over 8 bases. Germline lookup yields CDR1 LGHNA and CDR2 YSLEER. V shed 0 bases and J 3 bases; nucleotides not matched to a gene: 13. The CDR3 loop spans 18 amino acids. The CDR3 is CASSQDWQRETSFYEQYF. Written as DNA, the CDR3 is TGCGCCAGCAGCCAAGATTGGCAGCGGGAGACCTCCTTCTACGAGCAGTACTTC.

This rearrangement joins TRBV6-1 to TRBJ2-7, with 8 bases fitting TRBD2. This CDR3 has 14 residues. Germline V gene sequence: CDR1 MNHNS, CDR2 SASEGT. V gave up 5 bases and J gave up 2 bases; unmatched junction bases: 5. CDR3 in amino acids: CASSTETSAYEQYF. The CDR3 DNA reads TGTGCCAGCAGTACAGAGACTAGCGCCTACGAGCAGTACTTC.

This clonotype has only a few counts. This chain links TRBV29-1 with TRBJ2-2; 10 nucleotides match TRBD2. This CDR3 is built from 14 residues. The germline V gene has CDR1 SQVTM and CDR2 ANQGSEA. V lost 4 bases, J lost 6 bases, and 5 bases stayed unmatched. Here the CDR3 DNA reads TGCAGCGTTGCGGAGACTAGCGGGTCCGGGGAGCTGTTTTTT. Translating gives CSVAETSGSGELFF.

The chain recombines TRBV28 with TRBJ2-6; 8 bases are shared with TRBD1. Germline CDR1 reads MDHEN; CDR2 reads SYDVKM. With 1 base clipped from V and 2 bases from J, the junction kept 4 bases outside the gene matches. This CDR3 contains 17 residues. The CDR3 protein is CASSLYGRGPGANVLTF. As DNA, the CDR3 is TGTGCCAGCAGTTTATATGGCAGGGGGCCTGGGGCCAACGTCCTGACTTTC.

The gene calls are TRBV12-3 or TRBV12-4 and TRBJ2-3, with TRBD2 identical over 8 bases. V was pared by 5 bases and J by 2 bases, with 6 bases of the junction left unmatched. The CDR3 runs to 15 residues. CDR3 loop: CASSLIAGTTDTQYF. The CDR3 region has the DNA TGTGCCAGCAGTCTAATAGCGGGGACCACAGATACGCAGTATTTT.

In this sample, this clonotype turned up a few times. The chain carries TRBV7-9 and TRBJ2-1, with 10 bases matching TRBD1. This CDR3 region has 14 residues. V shed 5 bases and J 7 bases; nucleotides not matched to a gene: 5. CDR1 and CDR2 (germline): SEHNR, FQNEAQ (reference sequence). CDR3 nucleotides: TGTGCCAGCAGCACGTGGACAGGGGGAAATGAGCAGTTCTTC. This gives the protein CASSTWTGGNEQFF.

This clonotype has just a few counts. V usage is TRBV7-2 and J usage is TRBJ2-5; TRBD2 is a possible D gene (7 bases). CDR1 and CDR2 (germline): SGHTA, FQGNSA. This CDR3 has 13 residues. Trimming took 4 bases from V and 4 from J, leaving 10 bases between them. The CDR3 DNA reads as TGTGCCAGCAGCTCCCGGGGGGCAGAGACCCAGTACTTC. Amino acids: CASSSRGAETQYF.

The gene calls are TRBV20-1 and TRBJ2-1, with 8 bases matching TRBD2. V shed 3 bases, J shed 0 bases, and the junction held 4 bases outside the gene matches. Germline values: CDR1 DFQATT, CDR2 SNEGSKA (reference sequence). CDR3 length equals 15 residues. CDR3 nucleotides: TGCAGTGCTAGGCCTAGCGGGTACTCCTACAATGAGCAGTTCTTC. This codes for CSARPSGYSYNEQFF.

Many counts were recorded for this clonotype. This sequence joins TRBV11-2 and TRBJ1-6, with TRBD1 as a possible D gene (6 bases). This CDR3 contains 13 residues. Germline V gene lookup returns CDR1 SGHAT and CDR2 FQNNGV. Trimming pared 5 bases from V and 8 bases from J, leaving 10 bases between. CDR3 bases: TGTGCCAGCAGCGCAAGGACAGATTCACCCCTCCACTTT. Its translation: CASSARTDSPLHF.

This clonotype was found a few times. The chain employs TRBV12-3 or TRBV12-4 and TRBJ2-3; TRBD2 matches 9 bases. V shed 4 bases, J shed 8 bases, and the junction held 10 bases outside the gene matches. CDR3 length equals 15 residues. This chain's CDR3 is CASSYGSGGAATQYF. The CDR3 DNA reads TGTGCCAGCAGTTATGGTAGCGGGGGAGCAGCTACGCAGTATTTT.

The chain joins TRBV12-3 or TRBV12-4 to TRBJ1-2; the D gene is possibly TRBD1 (5 bases). The CDR3 covers 14 residues. The germline V and J ends were trimmed by 6 bases and 4 bases, with 15 bases remaining between them. The CDR3 spells CASRPQGEGYGYTF. In DNA form, the CDR3 reads TGTGCCAGCAGACCCCAGGGAGAAGGCTATGGCTACACCTTC.

This clonotype was detected a few times. The chain links TRBV28 to TRBJ2-1; TRBD2 matches at 13 bases. Germline V gene data show CDR1 as MDHEN and CDR2 as SYDVKM. The CDR3 has 17 residues. J lost 6 bases, V lost 4 bases, and 9 bases had no gene match. The CDR3 reads CASSYGTSGTEGNEQFF. The DNA for the CDR3 is TGTGCCAGCAGTTACGGGACTAGCGGGACTGAGGGCAATGAGCAGTTCTTC.

This clonotype was counted only a few times. CDR3 bases: TGCAGTGCCATTAGTGATGGGGGACAGGCTAACCAAGAGACCCAGTACTTC. Amino acids: CSAISDGGQANQETQYF. This rearrangement joins TRBV20-1 to TRBJ2-5; TRBD1 aligns across 8 bases. The V and J ends lost 6 bases and 0 bases, in that order; junction bases with no gene match: 15. Germline CDR1 is DFQATT and CDR2 is SNEGSKA (reference sequence). This CDR3 region has 17 residues.

This clonotype was seen repeatedly, ten times or more. Its ends do not fully match the called genes, so a read error is possible. The rearrangement uses TRBV5-5 and TRBJ2-1; TRBD1 might be the D (6 bases). The CDR3 runs 15 residues. CDR1 SGHKS and CDR2 YYEKEE come from the germline V gene (reference sequence). In DNA, the CDR3 is TGTGCCAGCACCTTGACGGGACAACCACTCAATGAGCAGTTCTTC. Translating gives CASTLTGQPLNEQFF.

The gene calls are TRBV4-1 and TRBJ2-1; 12 positions agree with TRBD2. The CDR3 runs 19 residues. Unmatched junction bases numbered 8, after V lost 0 bases and J lost 2 bases. Germline V CDR1 and CDR2: MGHRA, YSYEKL. The CDR3 reads CASSQDETSGSPTYNEQFF. CDR3 bases: TGCGCCAGCAGCCAAGACGAGACTAGCGGGAGCCCAACCTACAATGAGCAGTTCTTC.

This chain connects TRBV24-1 to TRBJ2-1, with D maybe TRBD2 (6 bases). This CDR3 is built from 17 residues. The V end was cut by 2 bases, the J end by 7 bases, with 20 bases between. Germline assignment: CDR1 KGHDR and CDR2 SFDVKD. CDR3 nucleotide sequence: TGTGCCACCAGTGATTCGACTAGGCGGAGGGTAGGGAATGAGCAGTTCTTC. This gives the protein CATSDSTRRRVGNEQFF.

This clonotype was detected only once. It is likely a read error, because the conserved phenylalanine at the end of the CDR3 is missing. V and J are TRBV12-3 or TRBV12-4 and TRBJ2-5; TRBD2 is a possible D gene (8 bases). Trimming removed 6 bases at V and 4 bases at J, with 18 bases between. The CDR3 runs to 15 residues. CDR3 region: CASRTTGSGGETQYL. The CDR3 DNA follows: TGTGCCAGCAGAACGACAGGGAGCGGGGGAGAGACCCAGTACTTA.

This clonotype turned up a few times. The chain links TRBV6-2 or TRBV6-3 to TRBJ2-1, with TRBD2 matching over 7 bases. CDR1 and CDR2 from the germline V gene are MNHEY and SVGEGT. The CDR3 loop spans 15 amino acids. Trimming took 2 bases from V and 6 from J; bases not matched to a gene: 7. The CDR3 bases are TGTGCCAGCAGTTACGGGGGAGGGAATGGCAATGAGCAGTTCTTC. It specifies CASSYGGGNGNEQFF.

Ten or more counts support this clonotype. The J gene is TRBJ2-5, the V gene TRBV12-3 or TRBV12-4; TRBD1 matches at 7 bases. CDR3 length: 14 amino acids. Unmatched junction bases numbered 5, after V lost 6 bases and J lost 1 base. CDR3 sequence (DNA): TGTGCCAGCAGCCGGACAGGTTTCCAAGAGACCCAGTACTTC. This translates into CASSRTGFQETQYF.

CDR3 coding DNA: TGTGCCAGTAGTATCGGCGGTCCCAATCAGCCCCAGCATTTT. This gives the protein CASSIGGPNQPQHF. The chain couples TRBV19 to TRBJ1-5; D gene ambiguous. The V gene's germline CDR1 is LNHDA and CDR2 SQIVND (reference sequence). This CDR3 region has 14 residues. Trimming took off 3 bases at V and 3 bases at J, with 9 bases between the two ends.

This chain joins TRBV20-1 and TRBJ2-7; the D is unclear. Germline V lookup: CDR1 DFQATT, CDR2 SNEGSKA (reference sequence). CDR3 size: 16 residues. Trimming pared 5 bases from V and 1 base from J, leaving 21 bases between. The CDR3 DNA sequence: TGCAGTGCTTCCCCCCCTCCAGGACGGCGGTCCTACGAGCAGTACTTC. This encodes CSASPPPGRRSYEQYF.

This clonotype was seen a handful of times. The chain has TRBV5-1 and TRBJ2-7; 8 positions agree with TRBD1. This CDR3 is built from 15 residues. The germline CDR1 and CDR2 sequences are SGHRS and YFSETQ. V was pared by 5 bases and J by 2 bases, with 9 bases of the junction left unmatched. The CDR3 protein is CASRSPGQAPYEQYF. The CDR3 nucleotides are TGCGCCAGCAGATCACCGGGACAGGCTCCCTACGAGCAGTACTTC.

V and J are TRBV28 and TRBJ1-2; 8 bases align to TRBD1. CDR3 length equals 15 residues. With V trimmed by 4 bases and J by 6 bases, 10 bases remained unmatched. Germline V lookup: CDR1 MDHEN, CDR2 SYDVKM. CDR3 sequence: CASSSGQGHWDGYTF. CDR3 coding DNA: TGTGCCAGCAGTTCAGGACAGGGCCACTGGGATGGCTACACCTTC.

There are a few counts of this clonotype. The chain has TRBV12-3 or TRBV12-4 and TRBJ2-5, with TRBD1 matching 8 bases. The CDR3 is 16 residues long. Losses at the gene ends were 5 bases for V and 7 bases for J; bases not matched to a gene: 15. CDR3 in amino acids: CASSPLRQGSGSTQYF. In DNA, the CDR3 is TGTGCCAGCAGTCCACTCCGACAGGGGTCGGGTTCGACCCAGTACTTC.

This chain joins TRBV6-1 and TRBJ2-5, with D uncertain. The length of the CDR3 is 15 residues. The ends were cut back, 7 bases at V and 5 bases at J, with 20 bases in the middle. Germline loops: CDR1 MNHNS, CDR2 SASEGT. CDR3 amino acids: CASKSSPLWRETQYF. CDR3 nucleotide sequence: TGTGCCAGCAAATCGTCGCCCCTTTGGCGGGAGACCCAGTACTTC.

This clonotype was detected only a few times. This chain uses TRBV4-2 with TRBJ2-1; the D is unclear. This CDR3 is built from 15 residues. Between the trimmed V and J ends, which lost 1 base and 4 bases, there was a span of 11 bases. CDR1 and CDR2 from the germline V gene are LGHNA and YNFKEQ. CDR3 region: CASSQAGGAYNEQFF. The CDR3, as DNA: TGTGCCAGCAGCCAAGCCGGCGGAGCATACAATGAGCAGTTCTTC.

On this clonotype: A read error is likely, as this CDR3 ends without the conserved phenylalanine or tryptophan. The limits of the CDR3 on the DNA are not certain, so only TCRdb's listed CDR3 is given. The V gene is TRBV2, the J gene TRBJ1-2; whether TRBD1, the table's D call, matches the DNA was not checked. The CDR3 extends over 10 residues, inclusive of both ends. The germline CDR1 and CDR2 sequences are SNHLY and FYNNEI. CDR3 residues: CANLIGGTLS.